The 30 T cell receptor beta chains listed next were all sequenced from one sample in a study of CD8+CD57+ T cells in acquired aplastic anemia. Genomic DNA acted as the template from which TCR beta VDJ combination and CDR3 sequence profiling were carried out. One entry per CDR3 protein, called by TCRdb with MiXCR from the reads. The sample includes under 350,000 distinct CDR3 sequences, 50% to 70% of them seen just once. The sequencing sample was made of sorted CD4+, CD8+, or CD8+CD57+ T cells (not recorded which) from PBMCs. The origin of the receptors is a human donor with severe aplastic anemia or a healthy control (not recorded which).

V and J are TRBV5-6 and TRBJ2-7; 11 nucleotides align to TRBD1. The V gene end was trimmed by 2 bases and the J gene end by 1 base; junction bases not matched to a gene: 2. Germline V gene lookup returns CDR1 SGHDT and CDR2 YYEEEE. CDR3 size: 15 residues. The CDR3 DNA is TGTGCCAGCAGCTTTGGGACAGGGGGTTCCTACGAGCAGTACTTC. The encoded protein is CASSFGTGGSYEQYF.

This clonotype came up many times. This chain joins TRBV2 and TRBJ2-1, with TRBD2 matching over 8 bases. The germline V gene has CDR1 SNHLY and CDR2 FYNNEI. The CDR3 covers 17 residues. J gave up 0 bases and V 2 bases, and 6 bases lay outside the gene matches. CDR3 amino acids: CASSELAGRSSYNEQFF. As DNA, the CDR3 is TGTGCCAGCAGTGAATTAGCGGGGAGAAGCTCCTACAATGAGCAGTTCTTC.

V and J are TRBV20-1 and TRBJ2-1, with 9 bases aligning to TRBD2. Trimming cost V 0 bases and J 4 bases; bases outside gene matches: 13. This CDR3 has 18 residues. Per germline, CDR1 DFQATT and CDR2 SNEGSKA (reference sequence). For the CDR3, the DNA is TGCAGTGCTAGAGATCCCCTCGGAGCGGGGGGCCGATACAATGAGCAGTTCTTC. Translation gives CSARDPLGAGGRYNEQFF.

CDR3 in DNA: TGTGCCAGCAGCCTAGGGGCATACGGGGCTAATGAAAAACTGTTTTTT. It is translated as CASSLGAYGANEKLFF. The J gene is TRBJ1-4, the V gene TRBV7-8; possible D gene TRBD1, 5 bases. This CDR3 contains 16 residues. The V and J ends lost 5 bases and 3 bases respectively, with 16 bases between them. Per the germline V gene, CDR1 is SGHVS and CDR2 is FQNEAQ.

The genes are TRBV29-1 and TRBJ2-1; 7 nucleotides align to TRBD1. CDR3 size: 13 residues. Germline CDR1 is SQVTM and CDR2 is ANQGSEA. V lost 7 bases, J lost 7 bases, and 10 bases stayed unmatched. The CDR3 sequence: CSARDRQLNEQFF. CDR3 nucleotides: TGCAGCGCCCGGGACAGACAATTAAATGAGCAGTTCTTC.

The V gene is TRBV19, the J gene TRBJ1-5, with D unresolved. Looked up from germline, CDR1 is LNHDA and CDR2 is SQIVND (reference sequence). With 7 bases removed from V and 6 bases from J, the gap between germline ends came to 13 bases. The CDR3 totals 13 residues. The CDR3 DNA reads TGTGCCAGTAAGTTCAGTGGAGGTCAGCCCCAGCATTTT. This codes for CASKFSGGQPQHF.

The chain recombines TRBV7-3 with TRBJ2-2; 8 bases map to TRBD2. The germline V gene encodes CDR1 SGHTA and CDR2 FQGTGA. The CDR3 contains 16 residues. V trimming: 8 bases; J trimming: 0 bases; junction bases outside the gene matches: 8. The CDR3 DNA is TGTGCCAGCGCCCGGGGGGGGCTAACGAACACCGGGGAGCTGTTTTTT. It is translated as CASARGGLTNTGELFF.

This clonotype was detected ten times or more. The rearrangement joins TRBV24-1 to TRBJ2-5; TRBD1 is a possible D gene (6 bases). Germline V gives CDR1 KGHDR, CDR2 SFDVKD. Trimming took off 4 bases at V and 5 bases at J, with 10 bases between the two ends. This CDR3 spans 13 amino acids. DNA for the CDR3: TGTGCCACCAGTGAAACAGGGCTGGAGACCCAGTACTTC. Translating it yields CATSETGLETQYF.

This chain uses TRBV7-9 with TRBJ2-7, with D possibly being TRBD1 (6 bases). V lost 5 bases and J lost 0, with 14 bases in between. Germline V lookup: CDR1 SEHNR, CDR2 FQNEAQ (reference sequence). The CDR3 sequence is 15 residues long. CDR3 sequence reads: CASSDQDRLSYEQYF. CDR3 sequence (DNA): TGTGCCAGCAGCGACCAAGACAGGCTCTCCTACGAGCAGTACTTC.

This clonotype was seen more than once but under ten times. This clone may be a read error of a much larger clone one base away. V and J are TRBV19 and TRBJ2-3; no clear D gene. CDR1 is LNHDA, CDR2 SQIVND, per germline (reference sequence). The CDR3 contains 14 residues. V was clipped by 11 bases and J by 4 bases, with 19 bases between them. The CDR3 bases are TGTGCCGTCAAGGGCGTGATTGGCGCAGATACGCAGTATTTT. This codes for CAVKGVIGADTQYF.

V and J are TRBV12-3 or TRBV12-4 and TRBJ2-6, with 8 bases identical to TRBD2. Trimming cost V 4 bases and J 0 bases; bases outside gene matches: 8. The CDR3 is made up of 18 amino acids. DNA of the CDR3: TGTGCCAGCAGTTCCCGAGCGGGGGCTCACTCTGGGGCCAACGTCCTGACTTTC. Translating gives CASSSRAGAHSGANVLTF.

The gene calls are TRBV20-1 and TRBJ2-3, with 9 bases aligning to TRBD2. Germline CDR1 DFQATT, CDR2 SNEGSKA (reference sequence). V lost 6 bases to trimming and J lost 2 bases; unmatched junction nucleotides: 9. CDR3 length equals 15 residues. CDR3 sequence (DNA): TGCAGTGCAATGGGGGCTAGCGGGAACACAGATACGCAGTATTTT. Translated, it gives CSAMGASGNTDTQYF.

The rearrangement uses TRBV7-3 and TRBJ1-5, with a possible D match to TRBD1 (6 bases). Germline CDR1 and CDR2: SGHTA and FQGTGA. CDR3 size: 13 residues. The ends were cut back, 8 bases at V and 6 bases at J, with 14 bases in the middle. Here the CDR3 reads CASGTQGSQPQHF. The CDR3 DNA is TGTGCCAGCGGCACGCAGGGGTCTCAGCCCCAGCATTTT.

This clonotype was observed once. The CDR3 spells CASREQRLSFNQPQHF. CDR3 coding DNA: TGTGCCAGCAGGGAACAGAGGCTTAGTTTCAATCAGCCCCAGCATTTT. V usage is TRBV2 and J usage is TRBJ1-5, with D unclear. This CDR3 has 16 residues. Trimming pared 6 bases from V and 3 bases from J, leaving 18 bases between. The germline gives CDR1 SNHLY, CDR2 FYNNEI.

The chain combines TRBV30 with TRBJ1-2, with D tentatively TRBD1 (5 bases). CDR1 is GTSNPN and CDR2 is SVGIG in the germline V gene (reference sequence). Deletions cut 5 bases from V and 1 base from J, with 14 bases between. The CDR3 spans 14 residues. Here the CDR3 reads CAWGGLDNNYGYTF. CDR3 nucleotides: TGTGCCTGGGGGGGTTTAGACAATAACTATGGCTACACCTTC.

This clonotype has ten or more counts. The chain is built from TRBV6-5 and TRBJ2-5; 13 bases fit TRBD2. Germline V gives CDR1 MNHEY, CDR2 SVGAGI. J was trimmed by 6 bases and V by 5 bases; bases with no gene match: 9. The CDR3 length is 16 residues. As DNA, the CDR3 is TGTGCCAGCAGTCCTAGACTAGCGGGGGGTTTGCAGACCCAGTACTTC. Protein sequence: CASSPRLAGGLQTQYF.

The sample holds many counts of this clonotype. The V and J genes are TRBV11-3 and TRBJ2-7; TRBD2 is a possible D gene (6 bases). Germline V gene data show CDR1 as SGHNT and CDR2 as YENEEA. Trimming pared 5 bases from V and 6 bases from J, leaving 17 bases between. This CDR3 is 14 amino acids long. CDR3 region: CASSPGGISGEQYF. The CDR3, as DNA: TGTGCCAGCAGCCCTGGGGGGATCTCGGGCGAGCAGTACTTC.

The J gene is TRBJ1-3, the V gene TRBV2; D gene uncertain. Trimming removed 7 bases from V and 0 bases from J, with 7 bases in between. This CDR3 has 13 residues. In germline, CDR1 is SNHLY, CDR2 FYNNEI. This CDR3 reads CASTQDSGNTIYF. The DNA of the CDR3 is TGTGCCAGCACGCAGGACTCTGGAAACACCATATATTTT.

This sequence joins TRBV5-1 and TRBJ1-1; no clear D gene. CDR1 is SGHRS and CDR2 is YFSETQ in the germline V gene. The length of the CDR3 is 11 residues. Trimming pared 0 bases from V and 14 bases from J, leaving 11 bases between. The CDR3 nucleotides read TGCGCCAGCAGCTTGGGACTTGAAGTGTTCTTT. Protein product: CASSLGLEVFF.

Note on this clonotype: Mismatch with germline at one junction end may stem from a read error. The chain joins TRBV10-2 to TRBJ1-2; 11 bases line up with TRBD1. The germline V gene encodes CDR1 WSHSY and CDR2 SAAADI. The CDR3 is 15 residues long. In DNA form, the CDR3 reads TGTGCCAGCAGTGGTAGGACAGGGGGCATTGGAGGCTACACCTTC. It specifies CASSGRTGGIGGYTF.

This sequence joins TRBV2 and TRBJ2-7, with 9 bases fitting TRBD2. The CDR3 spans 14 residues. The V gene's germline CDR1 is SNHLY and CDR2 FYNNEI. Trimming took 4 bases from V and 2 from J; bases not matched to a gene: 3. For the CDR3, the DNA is TGTGCCAGCAGTGGCCAGCGGGGGGCCTACGAGCAGTACTTC. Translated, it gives CASSGQRGAYEQYF.

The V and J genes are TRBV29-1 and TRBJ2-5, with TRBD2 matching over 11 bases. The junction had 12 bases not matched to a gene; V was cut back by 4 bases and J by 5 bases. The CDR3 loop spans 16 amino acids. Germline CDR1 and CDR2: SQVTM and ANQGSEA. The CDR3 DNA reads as TGCAGCGTTGTGGGGGGGGGACTAGCGGCTTGGGAGACCCAGTACTTC. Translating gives CSVVGGGLAAWETQYF.

DNA of the CDR3: TGTGCCAGCAGCCCAGGACTAGAAATTTTGGCAGATACGCAGTATTTT. Translated, it gives CASSPGLEILADTQYF. This chain uses TRBV7-2 with TRBJ2-3; TRBD2 matches at 7 bases. The germline V gene encodes CDR1 SGHTA and CDR2 FQGNSA. The CDR3 is 16 residues long. The V gene end was trimmed by 5 bases and the J gene end by 4 bases; junction bases not matched to a gene: 12.

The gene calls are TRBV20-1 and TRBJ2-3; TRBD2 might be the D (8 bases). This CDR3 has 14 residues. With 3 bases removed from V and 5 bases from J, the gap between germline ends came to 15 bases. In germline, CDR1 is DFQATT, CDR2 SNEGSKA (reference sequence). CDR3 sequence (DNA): TGCAGTGCTAGTGTTAGCGGGACAGTAGATACGCAGTATTTT. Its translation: CSASVSGTVDTQYF.

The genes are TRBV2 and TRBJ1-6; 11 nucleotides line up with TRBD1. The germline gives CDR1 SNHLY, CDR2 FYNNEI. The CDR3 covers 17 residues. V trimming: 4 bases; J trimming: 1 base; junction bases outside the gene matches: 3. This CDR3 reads CASSGDRGNSYNSPLHF. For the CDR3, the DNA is TGTGCCAGCAGTGGGGACAGGGGGAATTCCTATAATTCACCCCTCCACTTT.

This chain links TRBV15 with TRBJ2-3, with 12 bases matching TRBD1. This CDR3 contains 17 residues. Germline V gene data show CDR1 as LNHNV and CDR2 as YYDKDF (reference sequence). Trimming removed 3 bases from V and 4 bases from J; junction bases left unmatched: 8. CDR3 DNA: TGTGCCACCAGCAGTGCCTGGGGACAGGGGGCCGCAGATACGCAGTATTTT. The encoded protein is CATSSAWGQGAADTQYF.

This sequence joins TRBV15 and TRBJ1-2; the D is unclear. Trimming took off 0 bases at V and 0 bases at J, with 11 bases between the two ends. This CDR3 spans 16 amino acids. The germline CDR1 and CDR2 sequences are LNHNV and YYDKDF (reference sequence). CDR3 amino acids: CATSRELGIANYGYTF. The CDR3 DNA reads TGTGCCACCAGCAGAGAATTGGGGATAGCTAACTATGGCTACACCTTC.

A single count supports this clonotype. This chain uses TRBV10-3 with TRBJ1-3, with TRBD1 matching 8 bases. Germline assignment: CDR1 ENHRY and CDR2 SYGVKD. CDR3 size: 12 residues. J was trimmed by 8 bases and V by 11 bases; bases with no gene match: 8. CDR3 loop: CALQTGADTIYF. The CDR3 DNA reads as TGTGCCTTGCAGACAGGGGCGGACACCATATATTTT.

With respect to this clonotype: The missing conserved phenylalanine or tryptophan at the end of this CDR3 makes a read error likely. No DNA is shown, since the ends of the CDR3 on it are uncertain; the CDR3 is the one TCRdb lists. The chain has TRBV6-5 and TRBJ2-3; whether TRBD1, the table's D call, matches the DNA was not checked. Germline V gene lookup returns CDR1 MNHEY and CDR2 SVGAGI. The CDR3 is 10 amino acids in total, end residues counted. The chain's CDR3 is CASSYSAGSI.

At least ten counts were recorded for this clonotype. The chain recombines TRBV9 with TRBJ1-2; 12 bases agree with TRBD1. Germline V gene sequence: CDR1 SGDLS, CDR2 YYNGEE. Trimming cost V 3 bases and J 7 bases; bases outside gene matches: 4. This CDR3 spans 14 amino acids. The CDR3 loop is CASSAGTGGGGYTF. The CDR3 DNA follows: TGTGCCAGCAGCGCTGGGACAGGGGGCGGTGGCTACACCTTC.